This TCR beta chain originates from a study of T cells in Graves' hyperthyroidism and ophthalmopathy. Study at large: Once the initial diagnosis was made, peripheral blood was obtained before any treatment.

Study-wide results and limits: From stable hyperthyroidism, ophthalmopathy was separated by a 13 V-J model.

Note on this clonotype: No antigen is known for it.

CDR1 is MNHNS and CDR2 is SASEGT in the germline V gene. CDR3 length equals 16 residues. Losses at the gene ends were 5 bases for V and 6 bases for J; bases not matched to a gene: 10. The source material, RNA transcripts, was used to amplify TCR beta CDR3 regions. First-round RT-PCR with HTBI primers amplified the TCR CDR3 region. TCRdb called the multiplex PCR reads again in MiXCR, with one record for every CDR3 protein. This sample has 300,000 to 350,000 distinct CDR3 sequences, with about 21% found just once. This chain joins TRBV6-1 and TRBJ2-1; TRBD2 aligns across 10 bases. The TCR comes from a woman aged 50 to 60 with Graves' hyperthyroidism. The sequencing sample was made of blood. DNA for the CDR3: TGTGCCAGCAGTTTGAGAGCGGGAGGGCCTGTCAATGAGCAGTTCTTC. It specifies CASSLRAGGPVNEQFF.